A selection of T cell receptor beta chains follows, all from one sample in a study of cytomegalovirus exposure and HLA in healthy donors. Measured with immunoSEQ multiplex PCR; TCRdb has only the in-frame clones, and not every one. In the table there are approximately 200,000 clones, nearly 80% of which are singletons. The sample was PBMCs. These receptors were collected from a woman between 25 and 40 years old in good health and CMV-seropositive. CDR3s include the opening cysteine and the closing phenylalanine or tryptophan. Each record gives: clone size, J gene, D gene, V gene, CDR3 protein, CDR3 DNA. A D gene is named only where the DNA matches it firmly. Expanded clones get a size class; other rows say once, few or many, or leave the size out.

NA TRBJ2-2 TRBD1 TRBV10-3 CAITTGGTGELFF TGTGCCATCACCACAGGGGGCACCGGGGAGCTGTTTTTT
NA TRBJ2-7 TRBD1 TRBV27 CASSPPGQANEQYF TGTGCCAGCAGTCCCCCGGGACAGGCAAACGAGCAGTACTTC
NA TRBJ2-1 TRBD2 TRBV6-5 CASRLGTSGYNEQFF TGTGCCAGCAGACTCGGGACTAGCGGATACAATGAGCAGTTCTTC
few TRBJ2-1 TRBD2 TRBV6-1 CASSKGLGVNEQFF TGTGCCAGCAGTAAGGGACTAGGGGTCAATGAGCAGTTCTTC
NA TRBJ2-2 NA TRBV14 CASSQVNPVPGYNAGELFF TGTGCCAGCAGCCAAGTTAATCCGGTTCCAGGGTATAACGCCGGGGAGCTGTTTTTT
NA TRBJ2-1 TRBD2 TRBV7-9 CASSLVSGRANEQFF TGTGCCAGCAGCTTAGTGAGCGGGAGGGCCAATGAGCAGTTCTTC
NA TRBJ2-3 TRBD2 TRBV28 CASLASGTTDTQYF TGTGCCAGTCTGGCGAGCGGGACTACAGATACGCAGTATTTT
NA TRBJ1-2 NA TRBV15 CATSRGPGARAYGYTF TGTGCCACCAGCAGAGGCCCAGGGGCGCGGGCCTATGGCTACACCTTC
NA TRBJ1-2 TRBD1 TRBV5-1 CASKVAGGDDYTF TGCGCCAGCAAGGTAGCAGGGGGCGATGACTACACCTTC
NA TRBJ2-7 TRBD1 TRBV9 CASSVGGRGIDEQYF TGTGCCAGCAGCGTAGGAGGCAGGGGGATTGACGAGCAGTACTTC
NA TRBJ2-5 NA TRBV5-1 CASSVATGMIETQYF TGCGCCAGCAGCGTAGCAACAGGGATGATAGAGACCCAGTACTTC
once TRBJ2-7 TRBD1 TRBV27 CASSPPLGTGVYEQYF TGTGCCAGCAGTCCCCCCCTGGGGACAGGGGTCTACGAGCAGTACTTC
NA TRBJ2-7 NA TRBV2 CASSPLTVEGEQYF TGTGCCAGCAGTCCCTTGACAGTAGAAGGCGAGCAGTACTTC
NA TRBJ1-2 NA TRBV7-8 CASSLARELLDGYTF TGTGCCAGCAGCTTAGCAAGGGAGCTCTTGGATGGCTACACCTTC
NA TRBJ1-2 TRBD1 TRBV19 CASSIPGGIGYTF TGTGCCAGTAGTATTCCAGGGGGCATTGGCTACACCTTC
NA TRBJ2-1 NA TRBV7-2 CASSLRAGRVSYNEQFF TGTGCCAGCAGCTTAAGGGCTGGGCGGGTGTCCTACAATGAGCAGTTCTTC
NA TRBJ1-2 NA TRBV7-6 CASSLDGGIYGYTF TGTGCCAGCAGCTTAGACGGGGGGATCTATGGCTACACCTTC
NA TRBJ1-1 TRBD1 TRBV7-2 CASSHRTGRLNTEAFF TGTGCCAGCAGTCACAGGACAGGGAGATTGAACACTGAAGCTTTCTTT
NA TRBJ2-1 NA TRBV15 CATSRGSRIDEQFF TGTGCCACCAGCAGAGGGAGCCGTATCGATGAGCAGTTCTTC
NA TRBJ2-7 NA TRBV7-9 CASSPPLTGSYEQYF TGTGCCAGCAGCCCTCCTTTGACAGGCTCCTACGAGCAGTACTTC
few TRBJ1-4 TRBD1 TRBV7-8 CASSLAWAGTVEKLFF TGTGCCAGCAGCTTAGCGTGGGCAGGGACAGTTGAAAAACTGTTTTTT
NA TRBJ1-2 TRBD1 TRBV6-6 CASSGDRVDYGYTF TGTGCCAGCAGTGGAGACAGGGTTGACTATGGCTACACCTTC
NA TRBJ1-2 TRBD1 TRBV7-3 CASSLLGQGYGDGYTF TGTGCCAGCAGCTTACTGGGACAGGGCTATGGGGATGGCTACACCTTC
NA TRBJ1-1 NA TRBV7-6 CASSLQGTTEAFF TGTGCCAGCAGCTTACAGGGCACCACTGAAGCTTTCTTT
NA TRBJ2-7 NA TRBV2 CASSEGGSPSYEQYF TGTGCCAGCAGTGAAGGTGGGAGCCCCTCCTACGAGCAGTACTTC
NA TRBJ2-7 TRBD1 TRBV6-5 CASGGTGGRSYEQYF TGTGCCAGCGGGGGTACAGGGGGTCGCTCCTACGAGCAGTACTTC
NA TRBJ2-7 TRBD1 TRBV27 CATGFNRGLNEQYF TGTGCCACCGGATTCAACAGGGGGCTCAACGAGCAGTACTTC
NA TRBJ2-7 TRBD2 TRBV6-5 CASSGLAGGRYEQYF TGTGCCAGCAGTGGGCTAGCGGGGGGGCGGTACGAGCAGTACTTC
NA TRBJ1-6 NA TRBV2 CASKGRGNSPLHF TGTGCCAGCAAAGGGAGAGGGAATTCACCCCTCCACTTT
NA TRBJ1-3 NA TRBV4-1 CASSPPFDRRLGNTIYF TGCGCCAGCAGCCCCCCCTTTGACAGGCGTCTAGGAAACACCATATATTTT
NA TRBJ2-3 TRBD1 TRBV7-3 CASSFNRDSHGTDTQYF TGTGCCAGCAGCTTCAACCGGGACAGTCATGGCACAGATACGCAGTATTTT
NA TRBJ2-1 TRBD2 TRBV4-1 CASSPRGSDEQFF TGCGCCAGCAGCCCGCGGGGGAGCGATGAGCAGTTCTTC
NA TRBJ2-5 NA TRBV14 CASSQVAGWSQETQYF TGTGCCAGCAGCCAAGTAGCTGGATGGAGTCAAGAGACCCAGTACTTC
NA TRBJ2-7 TRBD2 TRBV4-2 CASSPLGGSSYEQYF TGTGCCAGCAGCCCCCTTGGCGGGAGCTCCTACGAGCAGTACTTC
NA TRBJ2-7 TRBD2 TRBV11-2 CASSLTSGTYEQYF TGTGCCAGCAGCCTCACTAGCGGAACCTACGAGCAGTACTTC
NA TRBJ2-7 TRBD1 TRBV15 CATSTGGDSYEQYF TGTGCCACCTCGACAGGGGGGGACTCCTACGAGCAGTACTTC
once TRBJ2-7 NA TRBV4-1 CATSNPGAYEQYF TGCGCCACCTCAAACCCGGGAGCCTACGAGCAGTACTTC
once TRBJ2-7 TRBD1 TRBV4-1 CASSHPGQGDEQYF TGCGCCAGCAGCCACCCCGGACAGGGGGACGAGCAGTACTTC
NA TRBJ2-5 TRBD2 TRBV7-9 CASSTWTSGEETQYF TGTGCCAGCAGCACTTGGACTAGCGGCGAAGAGACCCAGTACTTC
few TRBJ2-7 TRBD2 TRBV9 CASSAGTSGTEQYF TGTGCCAGCAGCGCCGGGACTAGCGGGACCGAGCAGTACTTC
NA TRBJ1-3 NA TRBV18 CASSTPYGNTIYF TGTGCCAGCTCAACACCTTATGGAAACACCATATATTTT
NA TRBJ2-5 TRBD2 TRBV9 CASSVVGLAGGETQYF TGTGCCAGCAGCGTAGTTGGTCTAGCGGGAGGAGAGACCCAGTACTTC
once TRBJ2-3 NA TRBV4-3 CASSQERWSSSRGGDTQYF TGCGCCAGCAGCCAAGAGAGGTGGTCCAGCAGCCGTGGTGGTGATACGCAGTATTTT
NA TRBJ1-2 TRBD1 TRBV5-1 CASSLVQGRNYGYTF TGCGCCAGCAGCTTGGTACAGGGGAGGAACTATGGCTACACCTTC
NA TRBJ1-1 NA TRBV2 CASSQGHLGAYTEAFF TGTGCCAGCAGTCAGGGCCACCTTGGGGCCTACACTGAAGCTTTCTTT
NA TRBJ1-3 NA TRBV5-1 CASSLKGVLDTIYF TGCGCCAGCAGCTTGAAAGGGGTCCTTGACACCATATATTTT
NA TRBJ2-3 NA TRBV5-1 CASSLGEMTNTQYF TGCGCCAGCAGCCTGGGGGAGATGACAAATACGCAGTATTTT
NA TRBJ2-3 NA TRBV11-2 CASSLVWTGTDTQYF TGTGCCAGCAGCTTAGTCTGGACAGGCACAGATACGCAGTATTTT
NA TRBJ2-3 TRBD1 TRBV2 CAISRDRGTDTQYF TGTGCCATATCCCGGGACAGGGGTACAGATACGCAGTATTTT
NA TRBJ1-2 NA TRBV6-6 CASTDGANYGYTF TGTGCCAGCACTGACGGAGCTAACTATGGCTACACCTTC
once TRBJ1-1 NA TRBV6-6 CASSPPTGPMNTEAFF TGTGCCAGCAGTCCGCCCACAGGGCCAATGAACACTGAAGCTTTCTTT
NA TRBJ2-5 NA TRBV27 CASSHRGSETQYF TGTGCCAGCAGTCACCGGGGGTCAGAGACCCAGTACTTC
NA TRBJ2-1 TRBD2 TRBV5-4 CASSELGGAYNEQFF TGTGCCAGCAGTGAGTTGGGAGGGGCCTACAATGAGCAGTTCTTC
NA TRBJ2-1 TRBD1 TRBV7-8 CASSPITGGEQFF TGTGCCAGCAGCCCAATCACAGGGGGCGAGCAGTTCTTC
NA TRBJ1-1 NA TRBV5-1 CASSAATRRGMVNTEAFF TGCGCCAGCAGCGCCGCGACAAGGAGAGGGATGGTGAACACTGAAGCTTTCTTT
NA TRBJ2-1 NA TRBV6-1 CASSENGNSYNEQFF TGTGCCAGCAGTGAAAACGGGAACTCCTACAATGAGCAGTTCTTC
few TRBJ2-7 NA TRBV25-1 CASSGAYEQYF TGTGCCAGCAGCGGTGCCTACGAGCAGTACTTC
few TRBJ2-7 TRBD1 TRBV9 CASSPHTQGYPEQYF TGTGCCAGCAGCCCCCACACACAGGGGTACCCCGAGCAGTACTTC
NA TRBJ2-5 NA TRBV10-3 CAIKGPQETQYF TGTGCCATCAAGGGGCCCCAAGAGACCCAGTACTTC